This T cell receptor (beta chain) was identified during a study of OX40 agonist ivuxolimab in advanced cancers. Across the study: The drug used for patients, ivuxolimab, was an agonistic anti-OX40 (CD134) antibody. Three dose-escalation patients had partial responses: one with hepatocellular carcinoma and two with cutaneous melanoma. Study-wide results and caveats: It was also the case that some nonresponders had low normalized T-cell clonal expansion. On average, CD8+ T cells had more expanded clones than CD4+.

The CDR3 length is 11 residues. Germline V lookup: CDR1 SGHDT, CDR2 YYEEEE. V was trimmed by 2 bases and J by 5 bases, leaving 4 bases between them. Concerning this clone itself: Its specificity is unknown.

TCRdb keeps only in-frame clones here, not all; method: immunoSEQ multiplex PCR. This sample has about 68,000 clones, with roughly 80% found just once. Sequenced here: CD4+ or CD8+ T cells sorted from blood, sampled in a trial of the OX40 agonist ivuxolimab. The chain has TRBV5-6 and TRBJ2-5; no definite D call. The receptor was isolated from an adult with an advanced solid tumor such as melanoma, head and neck, liver or kidney cancer. This CDR3 is CASSFAETQYF. The CDR3 bases are TGTGCCAGCAGCTTTGCTGAGACCCAGTACTTC. Looking up the rest from reference TRBV5-6 and TRBJ2-5 gives the full variable domain: DAGVTQSPTHLIKTRGQQVTLRCSPKSGHDTVSWYQQALGQGPQFIFQYYEEEERQRGNFPDRFSGHQFPNYSSELNVNALLLGDSALYLCASSFAETQYFGPGTRLLVL.